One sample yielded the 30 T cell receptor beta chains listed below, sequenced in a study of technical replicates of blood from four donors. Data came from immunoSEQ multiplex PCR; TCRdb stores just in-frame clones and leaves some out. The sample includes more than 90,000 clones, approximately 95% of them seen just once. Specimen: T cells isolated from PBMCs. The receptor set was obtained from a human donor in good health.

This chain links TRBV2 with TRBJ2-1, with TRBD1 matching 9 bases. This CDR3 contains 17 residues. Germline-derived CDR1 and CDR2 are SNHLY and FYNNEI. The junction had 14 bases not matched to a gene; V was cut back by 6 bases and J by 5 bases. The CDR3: CASRDRAGQGRHNEQFF. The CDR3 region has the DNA TGTGCCAGCAGAGATAGGGCGGGACAGGGTAGACACAATGAGCAGTTCTTC.

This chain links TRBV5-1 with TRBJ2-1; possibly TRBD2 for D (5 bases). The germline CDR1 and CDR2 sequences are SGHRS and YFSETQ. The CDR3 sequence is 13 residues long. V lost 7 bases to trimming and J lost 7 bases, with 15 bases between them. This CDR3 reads CASGSAIGNEQFF. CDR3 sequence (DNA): TGCGCCAGCGGGAGCGCGATAGGAAATGAGCAGTTCTTC.

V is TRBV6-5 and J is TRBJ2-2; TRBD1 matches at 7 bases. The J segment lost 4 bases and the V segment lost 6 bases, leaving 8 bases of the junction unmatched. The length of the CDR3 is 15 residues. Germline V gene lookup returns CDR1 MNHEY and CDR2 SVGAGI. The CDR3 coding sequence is TGTGCCAGCAGCAGAGGGGGCCTGGGCACCGGGGAGCTGTTTTTT. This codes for CASSRGGLGTGELFF.

CDR3 loop: CASQGGELFF. CDR3 DNA: TGTGCCAGCCAGGGGGGGGAGCTGTTTTTT. The rearrangement uses TRBV5-5 and TRBJ2-2; tentative D call: TRBD1 (6 bases). The germline V gene has CDR1 SGHKS and CDR2 YYEKEE (reference sequence). The V gene lost 7 bases and the J gene lost 8 bases, with 6 bases spanning the gap. The CDR3 contains 10 residues.

The CDR3 DNA is TGTGCCAGCAGGGTAGCGGGAGCTGGAGATACGCAGTATTTT. Translation: CASRVAGAGDTQYF. The chain is built from TRBV7-2 and TRBJ2-3; TRBD2 matches 9 bases. The CDR3 has 14 amino acids. The V gene end was trimmed by 6 bases and the J gene end by 5 bases; junction bases not matched to a gene: 6. Germline CDR1 SGHTA, CDR2 FQGNSA.

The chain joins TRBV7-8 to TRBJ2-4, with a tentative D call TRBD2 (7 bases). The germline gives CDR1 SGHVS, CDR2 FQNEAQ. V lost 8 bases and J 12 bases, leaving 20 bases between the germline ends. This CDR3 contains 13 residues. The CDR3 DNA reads TGTGCCAGCGGGGGGGGCGGCGGGGTTTATCAGTACTTC. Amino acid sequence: CASGGGGGVYQYF.

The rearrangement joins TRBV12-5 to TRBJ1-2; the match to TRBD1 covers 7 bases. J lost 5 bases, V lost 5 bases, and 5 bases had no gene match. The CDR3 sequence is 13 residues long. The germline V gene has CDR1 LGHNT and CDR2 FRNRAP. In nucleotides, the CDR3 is TGTGCTAGTGGTCGGGACAGCACTTATGGCTACACCTTC. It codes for CASGRDSTYGYTF.

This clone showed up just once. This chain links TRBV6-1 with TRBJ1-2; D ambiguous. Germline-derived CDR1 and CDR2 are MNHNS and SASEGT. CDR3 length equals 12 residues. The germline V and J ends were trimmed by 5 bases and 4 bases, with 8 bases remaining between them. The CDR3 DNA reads TGTGCCAGCAGTCCTCCCCTCTATGGCTACACCTTC. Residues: CASSPPLYGYTF.

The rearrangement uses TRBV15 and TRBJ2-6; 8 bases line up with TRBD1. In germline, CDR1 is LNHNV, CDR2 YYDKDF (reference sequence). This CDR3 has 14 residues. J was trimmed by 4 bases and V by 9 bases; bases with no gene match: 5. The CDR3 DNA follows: TGTGCCACAGACAGGGGCCTAGGGGCCAACGTCCTGACTTTC. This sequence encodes CATDRGLGANVLTF.

CDR3 sequence (DNA): TGTGCCAGCAGTAGAGACTCGGCCCGGGGGTACAATGAGCAGTTCTTC. Its translation: CASSRDSARGYNEQFF. The chain is built from TRBV2 and TRBJ2-1; TRBD2 might be the D (6 bases). The germline V gene has CDR1 SNHLY and CDR2 FYNNEI. The CDR3 is made up of 16 amino acids. V shed 5 bases and J shed 4 bases, with 18 bases lying between them.

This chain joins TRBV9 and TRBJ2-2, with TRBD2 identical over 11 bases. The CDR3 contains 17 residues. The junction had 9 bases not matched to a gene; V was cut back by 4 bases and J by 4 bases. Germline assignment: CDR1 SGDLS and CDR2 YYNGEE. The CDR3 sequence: CASSPQLAGETTGELFF. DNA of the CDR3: TGTGCCAGCAGCCCCCAACTAGCGGGAGAGACCACCGGGGAGCTGTTTTTT.

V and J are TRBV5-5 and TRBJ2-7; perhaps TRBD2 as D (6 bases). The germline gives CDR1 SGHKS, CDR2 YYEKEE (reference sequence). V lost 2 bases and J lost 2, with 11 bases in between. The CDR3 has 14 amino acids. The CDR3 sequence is CASSFREATYEQYF. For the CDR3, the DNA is TGTGCCAGCAGCTTCAGGGAGGCCACCTACGAGCAGTACTTC.

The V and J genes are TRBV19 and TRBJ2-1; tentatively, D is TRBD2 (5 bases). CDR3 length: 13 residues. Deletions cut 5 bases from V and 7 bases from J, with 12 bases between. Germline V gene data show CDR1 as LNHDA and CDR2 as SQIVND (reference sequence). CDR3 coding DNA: TGTGCCAGTAGTGCCGAGACGGGGAATGAGCAGTTCTTC. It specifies CASSAETGNEQFF.

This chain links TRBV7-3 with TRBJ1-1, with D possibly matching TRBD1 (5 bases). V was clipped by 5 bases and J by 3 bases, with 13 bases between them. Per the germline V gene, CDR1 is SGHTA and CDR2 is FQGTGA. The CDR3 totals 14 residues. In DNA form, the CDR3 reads TGTGCCAGCAGCCCGGCGACAGTTTACACTGAAGCTTTCTTT. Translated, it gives CASSPATVYTEAFF.

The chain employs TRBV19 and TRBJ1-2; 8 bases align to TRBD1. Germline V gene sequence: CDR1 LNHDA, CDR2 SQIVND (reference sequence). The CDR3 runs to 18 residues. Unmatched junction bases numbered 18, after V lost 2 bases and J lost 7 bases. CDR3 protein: CASSINWDPTGEEGGYTF. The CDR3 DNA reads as TGTGCCAGTAGTATAAATTGGGATCCGACAGGGGAGGAAGGTGGCTACACCTTC.

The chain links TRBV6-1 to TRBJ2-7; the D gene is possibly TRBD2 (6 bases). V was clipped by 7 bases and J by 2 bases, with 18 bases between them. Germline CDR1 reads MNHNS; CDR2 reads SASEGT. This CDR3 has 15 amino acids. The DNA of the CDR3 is TGTGCCAGCACTAGGTTAGCGGAAATACCCTACGAGCAGTACTTC. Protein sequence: CASTRLAEIPYEQYF.

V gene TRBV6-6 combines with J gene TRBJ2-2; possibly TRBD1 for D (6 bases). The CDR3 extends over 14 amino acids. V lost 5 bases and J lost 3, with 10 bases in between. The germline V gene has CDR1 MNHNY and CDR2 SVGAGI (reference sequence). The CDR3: CASSGGPHTGELFF. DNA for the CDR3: TGTGCCAGCAGTGGGGGCCCGCACACCGGGGAGCTGTTTTTT.

The CDR3 DNA follows: TGTGCCAGCAGCCCCCCGGCGACAGGGGGCAATATTGGCGGCTATGGCTACACCTTC. Its translation is CASSPPATGGNIGGYGYTF. V is TRBV5-4 and J is TRBJ1-2, with 10 bases aligning to TRBD1. The length of the CDR3 is 19 residues. With 4 bases clipped from V and 4 bases from J, the junction kept 19 bases outside the gene matches. CDR1 and CDR2 from the germline V gene are SGHNT and YYREEE (reference sequence). Full variable domain (outside the CDR3, taken from reference TRBV5-4 and TRBJ1-2): ETGVTQSPTHLIKTRGQQVTLRCSSQSGHNTVSWYQQALGQGPQFIFQYYREEENGRGNFPPRFSGLQFPNYSSELNVNALELDDSALYLCASSPPATGGNIGGYGYTFGSGTRLTVV.

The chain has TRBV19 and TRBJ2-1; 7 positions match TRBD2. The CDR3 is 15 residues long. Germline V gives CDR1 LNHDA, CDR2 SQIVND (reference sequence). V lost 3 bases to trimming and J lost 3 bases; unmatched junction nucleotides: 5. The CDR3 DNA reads TGTGCCAGTAGTATGGGGACTACGGGCTACAATGAGCAGTTCTTC. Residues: CASSMGTTGYNEQFF.

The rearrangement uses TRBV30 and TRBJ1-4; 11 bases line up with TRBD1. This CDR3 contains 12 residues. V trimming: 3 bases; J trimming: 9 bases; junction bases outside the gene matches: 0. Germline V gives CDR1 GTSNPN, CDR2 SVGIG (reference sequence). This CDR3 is CAWRDRGQKLFF. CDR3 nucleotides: TGTGCCTGGAGGGACAGGGGGCAAAAACTGTTTTTT.

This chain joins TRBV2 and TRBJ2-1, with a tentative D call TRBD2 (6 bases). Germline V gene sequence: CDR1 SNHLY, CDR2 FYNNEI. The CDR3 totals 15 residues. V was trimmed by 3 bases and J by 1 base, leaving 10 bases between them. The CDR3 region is CASSDYGSSYNEQFF. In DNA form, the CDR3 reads TGTGCCAGCAGTGATTACGGGAGTTCCTACAATGAGCAGTTCTTC.

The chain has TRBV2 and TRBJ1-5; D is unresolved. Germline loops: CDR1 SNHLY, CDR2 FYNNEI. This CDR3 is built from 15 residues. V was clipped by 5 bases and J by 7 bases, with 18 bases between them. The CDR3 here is CASSRSRREVQPQHF. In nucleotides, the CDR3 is TGTGCCAGCAGTCGAAGTAGGAGGGAGGTGCAGCCCCAGCATTTT.

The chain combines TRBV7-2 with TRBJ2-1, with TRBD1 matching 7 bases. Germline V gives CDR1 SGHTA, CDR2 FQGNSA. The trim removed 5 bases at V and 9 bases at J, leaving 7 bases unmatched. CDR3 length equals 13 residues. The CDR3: CASSRGQEREQFF. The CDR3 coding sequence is TGTGCCAGCAGCAGAGGACAGGAACGTGAGCAGTTCTTC.

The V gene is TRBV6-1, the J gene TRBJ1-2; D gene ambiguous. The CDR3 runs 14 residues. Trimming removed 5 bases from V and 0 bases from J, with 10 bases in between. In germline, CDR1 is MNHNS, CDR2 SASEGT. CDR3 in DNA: TGTGCCAGCAGTTTAGGGAGCCCTAACTATGGCTACACCTTC. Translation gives CASSLGSPNYGYTF.

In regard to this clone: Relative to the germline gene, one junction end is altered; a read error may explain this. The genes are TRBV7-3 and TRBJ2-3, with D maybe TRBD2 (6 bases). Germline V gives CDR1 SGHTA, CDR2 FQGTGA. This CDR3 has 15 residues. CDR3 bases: TGTGCCAGCAGCTTATCCCCTCAGGACTCGGAGGGCTCGGGTTTT. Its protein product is CASSLSPQDSEGSGF.

The CDR3 is CASSLGTGQNQPQHF. The DNA of the CDR3 is TGTGCCAGCAGCTTAGGGACAGGGCAGAATCAGCCCCAGCATTTT. The chain carries TRBV7-2 and TRBJ1-5, with TRBD1 identical over 8 bases. Germline CDR1 is SGHTA and CDR2 is FQGNSA. V was pared by 1 base and J by 4 bases, with 3 bases of the junction left unmatched. The CDR3 spans 15 residues.

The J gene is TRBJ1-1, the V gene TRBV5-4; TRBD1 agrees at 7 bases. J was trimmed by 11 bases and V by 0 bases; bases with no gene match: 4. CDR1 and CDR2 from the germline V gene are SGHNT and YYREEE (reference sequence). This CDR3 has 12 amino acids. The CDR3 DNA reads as TGTGCCAGCAGCTTGGACACAGGGGATGCTTTCTTT. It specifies CASSLDTGDAFF.

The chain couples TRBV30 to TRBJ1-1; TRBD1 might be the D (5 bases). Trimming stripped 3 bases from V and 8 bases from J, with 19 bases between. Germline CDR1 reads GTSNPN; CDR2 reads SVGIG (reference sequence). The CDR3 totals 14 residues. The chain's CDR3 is CAWSLSSVGGEAFF. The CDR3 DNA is TGTGCCTGGAGCCTTTCCTCAGTGGGGGGAGAAGCTTTCTTT.

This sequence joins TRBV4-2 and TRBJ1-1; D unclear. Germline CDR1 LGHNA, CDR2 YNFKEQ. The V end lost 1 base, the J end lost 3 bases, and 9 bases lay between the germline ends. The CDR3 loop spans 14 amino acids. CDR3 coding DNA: TGTGCCAGCAGCCAAGGGCTGCCCTACACTGAAGCTTTCTTT. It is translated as CASSQGLPYTEAFF.

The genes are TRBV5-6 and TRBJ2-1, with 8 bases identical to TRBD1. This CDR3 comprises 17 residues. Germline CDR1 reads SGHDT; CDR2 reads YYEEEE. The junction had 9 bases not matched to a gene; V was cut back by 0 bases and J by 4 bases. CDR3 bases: TGTGCCAGCAGCTTGGAGACAGGGGCCCTTGGATACAATGAGCAGTTCTTC. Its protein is CASSLETGALGYNEQFF.